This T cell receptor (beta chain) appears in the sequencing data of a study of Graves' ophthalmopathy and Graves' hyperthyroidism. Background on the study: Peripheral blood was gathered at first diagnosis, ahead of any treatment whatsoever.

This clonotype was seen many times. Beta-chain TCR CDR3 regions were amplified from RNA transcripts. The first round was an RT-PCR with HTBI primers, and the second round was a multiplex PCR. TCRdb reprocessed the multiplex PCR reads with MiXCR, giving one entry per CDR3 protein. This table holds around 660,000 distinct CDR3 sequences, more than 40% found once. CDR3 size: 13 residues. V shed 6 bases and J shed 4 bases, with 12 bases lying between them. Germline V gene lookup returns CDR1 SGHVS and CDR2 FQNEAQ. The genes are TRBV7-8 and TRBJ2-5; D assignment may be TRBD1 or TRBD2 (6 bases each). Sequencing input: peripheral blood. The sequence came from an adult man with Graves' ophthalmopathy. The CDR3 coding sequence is TGTGCCAGCAGGATTCGGGGGCGAGAGACCCAGTACTTC. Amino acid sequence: CASRIRGRETQYF.